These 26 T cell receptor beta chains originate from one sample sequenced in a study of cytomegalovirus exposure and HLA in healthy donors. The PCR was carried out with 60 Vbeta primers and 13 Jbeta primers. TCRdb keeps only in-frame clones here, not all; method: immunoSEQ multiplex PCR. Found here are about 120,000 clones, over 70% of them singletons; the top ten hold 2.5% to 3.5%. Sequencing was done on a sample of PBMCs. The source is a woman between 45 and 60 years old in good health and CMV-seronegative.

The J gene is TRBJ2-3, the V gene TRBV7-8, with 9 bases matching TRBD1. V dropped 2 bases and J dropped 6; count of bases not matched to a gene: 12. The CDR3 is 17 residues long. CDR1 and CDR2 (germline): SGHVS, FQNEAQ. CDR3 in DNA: TGTGCCAGCAGCTTAAGGGCTCTGGGACAGGGTCGGGATACGCAGTATTTT. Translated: CASSLRALGQGRDTQYF.

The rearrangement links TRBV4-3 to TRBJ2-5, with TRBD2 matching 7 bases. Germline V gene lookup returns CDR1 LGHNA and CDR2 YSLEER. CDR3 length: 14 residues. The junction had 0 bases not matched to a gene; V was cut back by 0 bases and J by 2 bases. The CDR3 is CASSQEGGQETQYF. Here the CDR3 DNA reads TGCGCCAGCAGCCAAGAGGGGGGGCAAGAGACCCAGTACTTC.

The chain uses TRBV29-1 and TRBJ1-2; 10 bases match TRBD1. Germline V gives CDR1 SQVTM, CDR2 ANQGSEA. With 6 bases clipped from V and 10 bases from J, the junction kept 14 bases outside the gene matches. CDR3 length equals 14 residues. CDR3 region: CSVSPGQGKFNYTF. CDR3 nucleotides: TGCAGCGTCTCCCCGGGACAGGGGAAATTTAACTACACCTTC.

As DNA, the CDR3 is TGCGCCAGCATGGCAGGAGGCACCATATATTTT. Its protein product is CASMAGGTIYF. The gene calls are TRBV10-2 and TRBJ1-3; D remains ambiguous. V shed 7 bases and J shed 9 bases, with 10 bases lying between them. This CDR3 has 11 residues. Per the germline V gene, CDR1 is WSHSY and CDR2 is SAAADI.

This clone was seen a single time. The CDR3 DNA reads TGTGCCAGCAGCCAAATTATCGGCAGGGGCTCCTACGAGCAGTACTTC. Its translation is CASSQIIGRGSYEQYF. V and J are TRBV5-6 and TRBJ2-7; a weak D match, TRBD1 (6 bases). Germline values: CDR1 SGHDT, CDR2 YYEEEE. This CDR3 is 16 amino acids long. V lost 4 bases and J lost 0, with 17 bases in between.

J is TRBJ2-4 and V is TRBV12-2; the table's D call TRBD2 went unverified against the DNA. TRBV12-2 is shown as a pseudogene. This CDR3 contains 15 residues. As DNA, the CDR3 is TGTGCAAGTCGCTTAGTGAGCCCCGTCAAAAACATTCAGTACTTC. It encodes CASRLVSPVKNIQYF.

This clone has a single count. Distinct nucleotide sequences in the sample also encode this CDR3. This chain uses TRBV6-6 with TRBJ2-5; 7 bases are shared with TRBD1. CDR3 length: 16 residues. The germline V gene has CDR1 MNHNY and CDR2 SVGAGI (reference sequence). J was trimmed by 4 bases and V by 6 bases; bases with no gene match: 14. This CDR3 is CASRGRTGILGETQYF. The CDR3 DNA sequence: TGTGCCAGCAGGGGTCGGACAGGCATTTTGGGAGAGACCCAGTACTTC.

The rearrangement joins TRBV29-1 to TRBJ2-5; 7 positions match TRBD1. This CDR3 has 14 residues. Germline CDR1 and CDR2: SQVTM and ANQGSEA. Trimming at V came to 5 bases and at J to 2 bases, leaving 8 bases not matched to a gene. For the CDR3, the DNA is TGCAGCGTTCTGGGACAGACAATACAAGAGACCCAGTACTTC. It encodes CSVLGQTIQETQYF. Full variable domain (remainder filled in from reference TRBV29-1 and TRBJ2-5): SAVISQKPSRDICQRGTSLTIQCQVDSQVTMMFWYRQQPGQSLTLIATANQGSEATYESGFVIDKFPISRPNLTFSTLTVSNMSPEDSSIYLCSVLGQTIQETQYFGPGTRLLVL.

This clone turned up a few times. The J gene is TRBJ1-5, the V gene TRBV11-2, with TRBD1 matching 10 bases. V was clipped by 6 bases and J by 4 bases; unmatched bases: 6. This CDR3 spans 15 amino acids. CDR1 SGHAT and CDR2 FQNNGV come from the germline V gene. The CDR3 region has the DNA TGTGCCAGCAGTCCCGGGACAGGGGATAATCAGCCCCAGCATTTT. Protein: CASSPGTGDNQPQHF.

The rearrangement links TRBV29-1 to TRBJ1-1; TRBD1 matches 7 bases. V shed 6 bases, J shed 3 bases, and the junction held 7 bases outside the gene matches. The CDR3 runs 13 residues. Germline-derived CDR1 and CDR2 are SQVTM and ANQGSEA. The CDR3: CSVDRQGDTEAFF. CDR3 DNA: TGCAGCGTGGATCGACAGGGCGACACTGAAGCTTTCTTT.

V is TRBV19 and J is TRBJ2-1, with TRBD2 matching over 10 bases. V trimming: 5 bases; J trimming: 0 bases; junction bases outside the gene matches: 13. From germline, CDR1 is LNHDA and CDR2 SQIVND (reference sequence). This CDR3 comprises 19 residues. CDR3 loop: CASSVRLAGVLDSYNEQFF. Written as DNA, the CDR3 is TGTGCCAGTAGTGTCCGGCTAGCGGGAGTCTTGGACTCCTACAATGAGCAGTTCTTC.

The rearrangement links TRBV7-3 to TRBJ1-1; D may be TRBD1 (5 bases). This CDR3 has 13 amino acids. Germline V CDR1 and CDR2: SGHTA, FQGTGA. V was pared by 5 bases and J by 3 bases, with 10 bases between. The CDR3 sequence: CASSLQGHTEAFF. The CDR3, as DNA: TGTGCCAGCAGCCTCCAGGGTCACACTGAAGCTTTCTTT. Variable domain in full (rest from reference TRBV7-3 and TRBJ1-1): GAGVSQTPSNKVTEKGKYVELRCDPISGHTALYWYRQSLGQGPEFLIYFQGTGAADDSGLPNDRFFAVRPEGSVSTLKIQRTERGDSAVYLCASSLQGHTEAFFGQGTRLTVV.

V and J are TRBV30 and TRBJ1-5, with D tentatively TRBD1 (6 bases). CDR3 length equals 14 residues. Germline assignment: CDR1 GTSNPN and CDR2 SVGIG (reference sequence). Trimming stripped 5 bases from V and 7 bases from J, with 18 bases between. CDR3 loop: CAWSGGQGLQPQHF. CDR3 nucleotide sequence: TGTGCCTGGTCTGGGGGTCAGGGGTTACAGCCCCAGCATTTT.

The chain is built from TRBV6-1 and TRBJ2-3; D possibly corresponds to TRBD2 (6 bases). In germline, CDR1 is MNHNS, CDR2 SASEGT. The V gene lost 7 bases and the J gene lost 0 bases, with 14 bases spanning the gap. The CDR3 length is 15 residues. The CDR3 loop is CASTEFSGSTDTQYF. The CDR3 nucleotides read TGTGCCAGCACTGAGTTCAGCGGGAGCACAGATACGCAGTATTTT.

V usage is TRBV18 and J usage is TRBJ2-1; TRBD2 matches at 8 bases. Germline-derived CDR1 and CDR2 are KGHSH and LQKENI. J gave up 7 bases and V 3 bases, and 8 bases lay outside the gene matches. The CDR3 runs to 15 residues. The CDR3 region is CASSPGAGVGNEQFF. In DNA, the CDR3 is TGTGCCAGCTCACCCGGAGCGGGAGTGGGGAATGAGCAGTTCTTC.

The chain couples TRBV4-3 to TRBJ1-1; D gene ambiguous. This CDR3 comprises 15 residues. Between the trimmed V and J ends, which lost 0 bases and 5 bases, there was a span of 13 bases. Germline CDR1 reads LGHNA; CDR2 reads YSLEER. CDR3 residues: CASSQDLNWATEAFF. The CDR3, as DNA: TGCGCCAGCAGCCAAGATCTGAATTGGGCGACTGAAGCTTTCTTT.

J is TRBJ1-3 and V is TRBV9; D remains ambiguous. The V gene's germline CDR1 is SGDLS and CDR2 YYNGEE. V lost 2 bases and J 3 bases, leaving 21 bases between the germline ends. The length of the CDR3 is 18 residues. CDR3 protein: CASSVEPTRVQVGNTIYF. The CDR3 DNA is TGTGCCAGCAGCGTCGAGCCGACGAGGGTTCAAGTTGGAAACACCATATATTTT. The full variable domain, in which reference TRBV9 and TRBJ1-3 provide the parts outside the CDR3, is DSGVTQTPKHLITATGQRVTLRCSPRSGDLSVYWYQQSLDQGLQFLIQYYNGEERAKGNILERFSAQQFPDLHSELNLSSLELGDSALYFCASSVEPTRVQVGNTIYFGEGSWLTVV.

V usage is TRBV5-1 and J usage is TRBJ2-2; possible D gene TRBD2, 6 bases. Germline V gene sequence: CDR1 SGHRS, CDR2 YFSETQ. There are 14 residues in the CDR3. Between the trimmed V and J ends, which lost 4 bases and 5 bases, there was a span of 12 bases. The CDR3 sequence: CASSPVRGTGELFF. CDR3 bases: TGCGCCAGCAGCCCAGTCCGGGGGACCGGGGAGCTGTTTTTT.

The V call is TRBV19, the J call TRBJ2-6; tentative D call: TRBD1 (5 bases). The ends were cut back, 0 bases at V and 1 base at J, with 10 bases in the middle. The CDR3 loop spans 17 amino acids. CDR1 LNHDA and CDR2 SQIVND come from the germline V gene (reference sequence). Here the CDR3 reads CASSIDRVSSGANVLTF. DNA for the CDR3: TGTGCCAGTAGTATAGACAGGGTTTCTTCTGGGGCCAACGTCCTGACTTTC.

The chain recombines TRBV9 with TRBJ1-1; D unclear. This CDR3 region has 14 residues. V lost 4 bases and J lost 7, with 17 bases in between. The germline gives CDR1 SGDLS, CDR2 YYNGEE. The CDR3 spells CASSPGSPSGEAFF. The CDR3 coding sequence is TGTGCCAGCAGCCCCGGGTCCCCATCCGGTGAAGCTTTCTTT.

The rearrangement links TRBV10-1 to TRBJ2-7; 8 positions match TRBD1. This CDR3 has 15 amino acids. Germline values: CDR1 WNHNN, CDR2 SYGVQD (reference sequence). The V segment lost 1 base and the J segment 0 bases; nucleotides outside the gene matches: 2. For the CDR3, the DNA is TGCGCCAGCAGTGAGTGGGGGACAGGCTCCTACGAGCAGTACTTC. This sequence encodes CASSEWGTGSYEQYF.

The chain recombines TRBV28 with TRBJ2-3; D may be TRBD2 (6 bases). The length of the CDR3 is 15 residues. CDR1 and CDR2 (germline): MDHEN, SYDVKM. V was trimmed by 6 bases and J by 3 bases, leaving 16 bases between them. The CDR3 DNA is TGTGCCAGCAGGCCCTACGTCGGGGGAACAGATACGCAGTATTTT. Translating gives CASRPYVGGTDTQYF.

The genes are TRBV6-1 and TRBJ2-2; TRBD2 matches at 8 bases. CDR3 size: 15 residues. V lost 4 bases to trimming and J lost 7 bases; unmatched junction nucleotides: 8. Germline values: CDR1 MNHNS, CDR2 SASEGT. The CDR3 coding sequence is TGTGCCAGCAGTGCCGGGAGGGGGAGAGGCGGGGAGCTGTTTTTT. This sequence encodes CASSAGRGRGGELFF.

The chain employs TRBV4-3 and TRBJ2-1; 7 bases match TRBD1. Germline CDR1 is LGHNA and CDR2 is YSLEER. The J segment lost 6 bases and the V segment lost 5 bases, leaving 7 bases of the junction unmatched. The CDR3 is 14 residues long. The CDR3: CASSKGTDLNEQFF. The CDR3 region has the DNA TGCGCCAGCAGCAAGGGGACAGACCTCAATGAGCAGTTCTTC.

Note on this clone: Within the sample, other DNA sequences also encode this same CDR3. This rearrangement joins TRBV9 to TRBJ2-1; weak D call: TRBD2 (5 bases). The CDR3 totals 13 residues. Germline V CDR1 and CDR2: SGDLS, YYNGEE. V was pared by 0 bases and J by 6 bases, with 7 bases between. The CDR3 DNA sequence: TGTGCCAGCAGCGTAGGAGGAGGCAATGAGCAGTTCTTC. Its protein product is CASSVGGGNEQFF. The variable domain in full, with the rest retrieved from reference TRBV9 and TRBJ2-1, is DSGVTQTPKHLITATGQRVTLRCSPRSGDLSVYWYQQSLDQGLQFLIQYYNGEERAKGNILERFSAQQFPDLHSELNLSSLELGDSALYFCASSVGGGNEQFFGPGTRLTVL.

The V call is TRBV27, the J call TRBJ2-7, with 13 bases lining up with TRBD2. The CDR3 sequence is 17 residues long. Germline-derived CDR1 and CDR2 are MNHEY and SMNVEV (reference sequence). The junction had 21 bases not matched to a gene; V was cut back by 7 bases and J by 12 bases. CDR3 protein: CASKFAPRGLAGVGWYF. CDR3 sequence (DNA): TGTGCCAGCAAATTTGCCCCCAGAGGACTAGCGGGAGTTGGGTGGTACTTC.